This T cell receptor (beta chain) was observed in a study of T-cell reconstitution after alpha-beta-depleted transplantation in children. The TCRbeta library was prepared with unique molecular identifiers. A single record per CDR3 protein comes from TCRdb applying MiXCR to the PCR reads. The data contain approximately 400,000 distinct CDR3 sequences, 9.5% to 13% of them singletons. CDR1 and CDR2 from the germline V gene are DFQATT and SNEGSKA (reference sequence). V gave up 0 bases and J gave up 1 base, with 13 bases separating them. CDR3 length: 15 amino acids. Sequencing was performed on PBMCs from the stem cell graft donor, taken from the stem cell graft. This sequence originates from a human donor who donated a stem cell graft to a child with acute myeloid leukemia. The chain joins TRBV20-1 to TRBJ2-7, with D possibly being TRBD1 or TRBD2 (5 bases each). CDR3 sequence: CSARDPMRGSYEQYF. DNA of the CDR3: TGCAGTGCTAGAGATCCTATGAGGGGTTCCTACGAGCAGTACTTC.